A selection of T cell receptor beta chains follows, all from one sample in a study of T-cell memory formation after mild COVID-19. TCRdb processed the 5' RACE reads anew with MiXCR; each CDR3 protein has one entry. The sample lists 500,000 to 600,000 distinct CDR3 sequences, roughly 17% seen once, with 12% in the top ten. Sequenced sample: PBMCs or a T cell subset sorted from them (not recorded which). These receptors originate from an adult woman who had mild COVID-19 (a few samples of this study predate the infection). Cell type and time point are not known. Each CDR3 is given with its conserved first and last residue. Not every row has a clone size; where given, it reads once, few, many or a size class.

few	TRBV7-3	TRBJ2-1	CASSPTTSGINNEQFF
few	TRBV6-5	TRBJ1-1	CASRVRPGTNTEAFF
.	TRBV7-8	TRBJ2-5	CASSGLRGGDRRYQETQYF
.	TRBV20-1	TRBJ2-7	CSARPDNREQYF
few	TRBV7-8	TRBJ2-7	CASSLAWGGSYEQYF
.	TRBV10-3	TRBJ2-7	CAISESGQGSHEQYF
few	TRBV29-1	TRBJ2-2	CSVAVLAANTGELFF
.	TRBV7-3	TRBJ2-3	CASSLTLLARDTQYF
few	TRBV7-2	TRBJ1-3	CASSPGTGRTGNTIYF
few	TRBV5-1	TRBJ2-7	CASSWGGLAGDEQYF
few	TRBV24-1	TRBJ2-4	CATNGPGPAKNIQYF
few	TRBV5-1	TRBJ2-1	CASRGWSSGSSYNEQFF
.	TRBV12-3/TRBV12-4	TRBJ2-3	CASSLATVPDTQYF
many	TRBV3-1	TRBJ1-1	CASSQEPGMNTEAFF
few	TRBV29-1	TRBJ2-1	CSAWGGRYNEQFF
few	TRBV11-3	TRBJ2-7	CASSPEGLGGEQYF
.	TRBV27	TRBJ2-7	CASSHGGFDEQYF
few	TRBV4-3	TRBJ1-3	CASSQGTGLDRGNTIYF
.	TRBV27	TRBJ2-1	CASSDSRAYNEQFF
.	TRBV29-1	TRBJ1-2	CSTVHGQGYGYTF
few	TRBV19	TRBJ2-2	CASTQSGGVRKAGELFF
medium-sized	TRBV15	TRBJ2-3	CATSRDRLGGAAFDTQYF
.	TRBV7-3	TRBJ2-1	CASSLTSGRASEQFF
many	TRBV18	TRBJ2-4	CASSTRGQELAKNIQYF
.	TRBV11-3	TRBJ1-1	CASSLLDRGTEAFF
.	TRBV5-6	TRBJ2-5	CASSFPADQETQYF
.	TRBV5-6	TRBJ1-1	CASSFGRLYTEAFF
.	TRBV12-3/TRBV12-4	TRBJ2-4	CASSSRDRRSF
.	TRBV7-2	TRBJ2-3	CASSPSPEREGTDTQYF
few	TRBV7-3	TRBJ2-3	CASSFTGVDTQYF
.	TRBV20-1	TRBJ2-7	CSALQGALYEQYF
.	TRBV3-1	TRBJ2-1	CASSQLTGTGGPNEQFF
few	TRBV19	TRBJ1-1	CASSIAGSKAFF
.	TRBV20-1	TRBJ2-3	CSASKSRGPESTDTQYF
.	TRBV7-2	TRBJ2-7	CASSWGEGSYEQYF